This TCR beta chain was recorded in a study of blood T cells in healthy people across ages. Whole-study findings and limits: Conclusively comparing naive with antigen-experienced cells was impossible with unsorted PBMCs. Age brought a roughly linear fall in TCR beta diversity measured per million T cells.

Turning to this clonotype: Antigen unknown.

CDR1 DFQATT and CDR2 SNEGSKA come from the germline V gene (reference sequence). The CDR3 is 14 amino acids. Trimming took 0 bases from V and 7 from J, leaving 15 bases between them. The second PCR ran about 6 to 12 cycles with a sample-barcoded 5' primer and J-beta primers. Carrying 12 random nucleotides, a template-switch adaptor labeled each individual cDNA molecule. There were at least 3 million CDR3-containing paired-end reads obtained from each sample. In TCRdb, the 5' RACE reads were re-called with MiXCR into one record per CDR3 protein. The table records hundreds of thousands of distinct CDR3 sequences, roughly 60% of them present only once.

This sequence originates from a man aged 25 to 40 in good health. Sequenced sample: blood. The rearrangement links TRBV20-1 to TRBJ1-2; D is uncertain. DNA of the CDR3: TGCAGTGCTAGAGATTCCCCTTCTGGGCGTGGCTACACCTTC. Its translation: CSARDSPSGRGYTF.